The 20 T cell receptor beta chains in this list originate from one sample, sequenced in a study of monozygotic twins with inflammatory bowel disease. No DNA is given; TCRdb re-called the 5' RACE reads and lists each CDR3 protein once. Its table records 110,000 to 150,000 distinct CDR3 sequences. Sample: blood. The receptors here all came from a human donor with ulcerative colitis or Crohn's disease, or a healthy co-twin of an affected twin (not recorded which).

This chain links TRBV6-2 or TRBV6-3 with TRBJ2-5. The CDR3 runs to 12 residues. From germline, CDR1 is MNHEY and CDR2 SVGEGT. The CDR3 protein is CASSSRKETQYF.

The rearrangement links TRBV6-5 to TRBJ2-1; TCRdb gives TRBD2 as the D gene, but with no DNA this cannot be confirmed. CDR1 is MNHEY, CDR2 SVGAGI, per germline. The CDR3 spans 16 residues. The chain's CDR3 is CASSYQILAGGYEQFF.

The gene calls are TRBV9 and TRBJ1-3. This CDR3 region has 12 residues. The germline CDR1 and CDR2 sequences are SGDLS and YYNGEE. The CDR3 loop is CASSVFKNTIYF. Full variable domain (missing parts from reference TRBV9 and TRBJ1-3): DSGVTQTPKHLITATGQRVTLRCSPRSGDLSVYWYQQSLDQGLQFLIQYYNGEERAKGNILERFSAQQFPDLHSELNLSSLELGDSALYFCASSVFKNTIYFGEGSWLTVV.

The rearrangement links TRBV2 to TRBJ2-7; the TCRdb D gene call, TRBD2, has no DNA to confirm it. Germline V gene sequence: CDR1 SNHLY, CDR2 FYNNEI. The length of the CDR3 is 14 residues. CDR3 amino acids: CASSFSGRTYEQYF.

The chain recombines TRBV7-8 with TRBJ1-5; TCRdb's D call of TRBD1 is untestable without DNA. Germline V gene lookup returns CDR1 SGHVS and CDR2 FQNEAQ. The CDR3 is 18 residues long. Here the CDR3 reads CASSLAGGDRGRGQPQHF.

The chain uses TRBV20-1 and TRBJ1-5. The CDR3 extends over 12 amino acids. The germline V gene encodes CDR1 DFQATT and CDR2 SNEGSKA (reference sequence). The CDR3 sequence is CSARMGNQPQHF.

V usage is TRBV18 and J usage is TRBJ2-1; TCRdb proposes TRBD1, but this gene call is untestable without DNA. Germline lookup yields CDR1 KGHSH and CDR2 LQKENI. The CDR3 has 17 amino acids. The CDR3 sequence: CASSPGTGSGLRNEQFF.

The chain couples TRBV15 to TRBJ1-2; TCRdb selects TRBD1, and the lack of DNA leaves this call unchecked. The germline gives CDR1 LNHNV, CDR2 YYDKDF (reference sequence). The CDR3 spans 17 residues. CDR3 sequence reads: CATSRDYSGTGDYGYTF.

The chain is built from TRBV28 and TRBJ1-5. CDR1 MDHEN and CDR2 SYDVKM come from the germline V gene. CDR3 size: 13 residues. The CDR3 protein is CASSWSSNQPQHF.

The rearrangement links TRBV20-1 to TRBJ1-4; the D gene TCRdb calls, TRBD1, cannot be checked with no DNA. In germline, CDR1 is DFQATT, CDR2 SNEGSKA (reference sequence). This CDR3 has 13 residues. CDR3 loop: CSARRTGHEKLFF.

The rearrangement uses TRBV5-4 and TRBJ1-1. The germline gives CDR1 SGHNT, CDR2 YYREEE (reference sequence). The CDR3 runs to 14 residues. CDR3 protein: CASSLGTERTEAFF.

The chain has TRBV5-5 and TRBJ1-5. The CDR3 length is 16 residues. The germline V gene has CDR1 SGHKS and CDR2 YYEKEE (reference sequence). The CDR3: CASSTDGLNSNQPQHF.

This chain links TRBV13 with TRBJ2-1; TCRdb designates TRBD2, a call that cannot be tested without DNA. This CDR3 region has 17 residues. The V gene's germline CDR1 is PRHDT and CDR2 FYEKMQ (reference sequence). The CDR3 protein is CASSTLGTGGPYNEQFF.

V is TRBV12-3 or TRBV12-4 and J is TRBJ2-1; TCRdb designates TRBD1, a call that cannot be tested without DNA. The CDR3 sequence is 17 residues long. The CDR3 protein is CASTPREGLSSYNEQFF.

The gene calls are TRBV12-3 or TRBV12-4 and TRBJ2-1; TCRdb reports TRBD1, a call that lacks DNA to check it against. This CDR3 has 16 amino acids. The CDR3 region is CASSSSVGAGYNEQFF.

This chain connects TRBV5-1 to TRBJ2-3; checking the TCRdb D call of TRBD2 is not possible without DNA. Looked up from germline, CDR1 is SGHRS and CDR2 is YFSETQ. The CDR3 sequence is 15 residues long. The CDR3 sequence is CASSLGTSGADTQYF.

V usage is TRBV6-5 and J usage is TRBJ2-7. There are 14 residues in the CDR3. Germline V gene sequence: CDR1 MNHEY, CDR2 SVGAGI. The CDR3 loop is CASSYSMASYEQYF.

The V call is TRBV5-1, the J call TRBJ1-1; checking the TCRdb D call of TRBD1 is not possible without DNA. The CDR3 extends over 16 amino acids. Germline loops: CDR1 SGHRS, CDR2 YFSETQ. CDR3 in amino acids: CASSSMNGGLVTEAFF.

The chain is built from TRBV20-1 and TRBJ2-7; with no DNA, the TCRdb D assignment of TRBD2 cannot be verified. The CDR3 is 16 amino acids. CDR1 and CDR2 from the germline V gene are DFQATT and SNEGSKA (reference sequence). The CDR3: CSASEPSGRDSYEQYF.

This sequence joins TRBV29-1 and TRBJ1-2; TCRdb designates TRBD1, a call that cannot be tested without DNA. The CDR3 runs 11 residues. Germline assignment: CDR1 SQVTM and CDR2 ANQGSEA. The CDR3 protein is CSEMSGGNYTF.